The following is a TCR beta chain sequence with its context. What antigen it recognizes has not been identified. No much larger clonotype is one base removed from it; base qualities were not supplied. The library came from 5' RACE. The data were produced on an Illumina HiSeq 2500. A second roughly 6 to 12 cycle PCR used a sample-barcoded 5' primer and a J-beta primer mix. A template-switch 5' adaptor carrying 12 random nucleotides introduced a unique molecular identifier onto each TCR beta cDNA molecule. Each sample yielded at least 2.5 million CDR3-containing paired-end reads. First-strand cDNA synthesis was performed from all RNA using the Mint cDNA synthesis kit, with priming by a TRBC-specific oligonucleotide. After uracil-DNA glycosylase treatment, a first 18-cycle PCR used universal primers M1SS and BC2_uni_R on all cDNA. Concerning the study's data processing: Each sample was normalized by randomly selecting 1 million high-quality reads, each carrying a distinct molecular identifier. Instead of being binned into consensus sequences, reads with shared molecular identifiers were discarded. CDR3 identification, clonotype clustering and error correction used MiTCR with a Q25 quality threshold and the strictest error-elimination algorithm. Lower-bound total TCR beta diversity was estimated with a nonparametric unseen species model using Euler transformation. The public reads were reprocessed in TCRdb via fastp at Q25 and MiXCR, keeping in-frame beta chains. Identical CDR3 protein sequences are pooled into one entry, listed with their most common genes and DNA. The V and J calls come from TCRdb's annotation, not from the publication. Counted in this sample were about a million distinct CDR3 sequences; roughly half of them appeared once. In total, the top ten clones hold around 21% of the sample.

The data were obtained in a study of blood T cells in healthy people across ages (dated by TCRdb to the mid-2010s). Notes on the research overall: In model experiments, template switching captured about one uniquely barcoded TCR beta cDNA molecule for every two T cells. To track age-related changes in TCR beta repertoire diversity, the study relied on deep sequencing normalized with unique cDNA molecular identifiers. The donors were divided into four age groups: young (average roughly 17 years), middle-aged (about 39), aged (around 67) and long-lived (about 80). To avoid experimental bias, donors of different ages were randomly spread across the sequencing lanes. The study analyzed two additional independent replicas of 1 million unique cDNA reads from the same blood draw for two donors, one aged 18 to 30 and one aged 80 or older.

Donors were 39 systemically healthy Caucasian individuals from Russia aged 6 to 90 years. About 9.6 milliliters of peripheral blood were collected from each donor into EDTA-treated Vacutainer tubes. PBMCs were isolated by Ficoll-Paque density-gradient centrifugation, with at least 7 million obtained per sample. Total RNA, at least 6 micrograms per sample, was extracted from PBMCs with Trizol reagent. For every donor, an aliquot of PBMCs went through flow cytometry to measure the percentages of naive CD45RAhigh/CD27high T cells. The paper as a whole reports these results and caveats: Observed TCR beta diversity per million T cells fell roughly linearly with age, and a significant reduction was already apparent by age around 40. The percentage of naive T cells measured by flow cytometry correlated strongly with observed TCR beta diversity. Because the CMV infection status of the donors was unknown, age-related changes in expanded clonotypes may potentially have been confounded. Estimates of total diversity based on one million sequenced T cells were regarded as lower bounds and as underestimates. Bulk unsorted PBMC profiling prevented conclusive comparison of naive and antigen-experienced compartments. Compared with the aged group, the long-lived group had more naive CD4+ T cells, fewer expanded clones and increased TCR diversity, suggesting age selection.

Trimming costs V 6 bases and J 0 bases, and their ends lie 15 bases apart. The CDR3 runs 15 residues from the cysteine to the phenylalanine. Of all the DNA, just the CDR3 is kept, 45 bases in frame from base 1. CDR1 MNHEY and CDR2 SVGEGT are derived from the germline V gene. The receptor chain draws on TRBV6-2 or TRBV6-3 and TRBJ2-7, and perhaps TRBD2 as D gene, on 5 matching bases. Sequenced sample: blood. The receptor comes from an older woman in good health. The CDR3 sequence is CASSRPPAASYEQYF. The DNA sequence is TGTGCCAGCAGCCGCCCACCAGCGGCCTCCTACGAGCAGTACTTC.